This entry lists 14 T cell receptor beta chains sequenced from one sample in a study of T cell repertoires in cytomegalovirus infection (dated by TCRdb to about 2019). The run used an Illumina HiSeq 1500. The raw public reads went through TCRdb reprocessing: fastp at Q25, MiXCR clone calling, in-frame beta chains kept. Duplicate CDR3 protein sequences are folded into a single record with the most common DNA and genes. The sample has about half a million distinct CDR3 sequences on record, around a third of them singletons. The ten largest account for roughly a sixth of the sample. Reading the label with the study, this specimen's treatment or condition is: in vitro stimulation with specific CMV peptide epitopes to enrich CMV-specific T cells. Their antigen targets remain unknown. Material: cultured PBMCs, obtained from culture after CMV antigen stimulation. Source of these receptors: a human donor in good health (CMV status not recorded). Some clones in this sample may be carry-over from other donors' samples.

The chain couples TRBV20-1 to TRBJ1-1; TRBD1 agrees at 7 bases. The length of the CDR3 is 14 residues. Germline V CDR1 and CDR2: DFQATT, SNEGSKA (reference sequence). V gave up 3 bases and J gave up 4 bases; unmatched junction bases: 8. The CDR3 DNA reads TGCAGTGCTAGCCCCGGGACAGTGTTCACTGAAGCTTTCTTT. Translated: CSASPGTVFTEAFF.

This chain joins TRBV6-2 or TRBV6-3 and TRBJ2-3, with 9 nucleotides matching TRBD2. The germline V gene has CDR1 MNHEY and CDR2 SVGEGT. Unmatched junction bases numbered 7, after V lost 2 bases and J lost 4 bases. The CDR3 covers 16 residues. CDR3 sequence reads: CASSYRGVAGADTQYF. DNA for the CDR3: TGTGCCAGCAGTTACAGAGGGGTAGCGGGAGCAGATACGCAGTATTTT.

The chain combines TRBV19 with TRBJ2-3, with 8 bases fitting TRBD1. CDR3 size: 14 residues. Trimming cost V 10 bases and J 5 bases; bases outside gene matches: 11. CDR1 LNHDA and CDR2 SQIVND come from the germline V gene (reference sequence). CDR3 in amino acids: CATSFGTGRDTQYF. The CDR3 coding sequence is TGTGCCACCTCATTTGGGACAGGCCGAGATACGCAGTATTTT.

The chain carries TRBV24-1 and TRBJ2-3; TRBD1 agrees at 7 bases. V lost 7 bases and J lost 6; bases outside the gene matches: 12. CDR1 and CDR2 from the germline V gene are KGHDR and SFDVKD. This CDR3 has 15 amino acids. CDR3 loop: CATSKQSPQGDTQYF. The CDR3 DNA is TGTGCCACCAGCAAACAATCACCACAGGGGGATACGCAGTATTTT.

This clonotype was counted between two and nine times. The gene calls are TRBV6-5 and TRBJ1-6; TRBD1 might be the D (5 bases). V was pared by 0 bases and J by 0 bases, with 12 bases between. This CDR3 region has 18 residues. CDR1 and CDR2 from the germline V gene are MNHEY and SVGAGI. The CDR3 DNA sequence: TGTGCCAGCAGTTACTCGGACATTCTCAGCTCCTATAATTCACCCCTCCACTTT. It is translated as CASSYSDILSSYNSPLHF.

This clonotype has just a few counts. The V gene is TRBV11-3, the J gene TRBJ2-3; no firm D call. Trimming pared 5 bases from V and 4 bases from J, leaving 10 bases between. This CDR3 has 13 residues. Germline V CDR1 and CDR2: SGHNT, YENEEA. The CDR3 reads CASSVPPADTQYF. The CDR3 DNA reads TGTGCCAGCAGCGTCCCGCCGGCAGATACGCAGTATTTT.

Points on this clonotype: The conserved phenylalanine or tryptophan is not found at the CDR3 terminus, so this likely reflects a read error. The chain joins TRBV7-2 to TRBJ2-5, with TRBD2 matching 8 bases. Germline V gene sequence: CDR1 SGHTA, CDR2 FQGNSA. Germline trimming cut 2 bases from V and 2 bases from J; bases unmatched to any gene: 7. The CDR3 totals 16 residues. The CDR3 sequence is CASSLTSGGWQETQYL. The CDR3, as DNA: TGTGCCAGCAGCTTAACGAGCGGGGGTTGGCAAGAGACCCAGTACTTA.

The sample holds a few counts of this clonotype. In DNA form, the CDR3 reads TGTGCCAGCAGTGAGGGCGGGAGGGACTACGAGCAGTACGTC. Protein: CASSEGGRDYEQYV. The V call is TRBV6-2 or TRBV6-3, the J call TRBJ2-7; 9 positions agree with TRBD2. The length of the CDR3 is 14 residues. CDR1 MNHEY and CDR2 SVGEGT come from the germline V gene. The V segment lost 5 bases and the J segment 3 bases; nucleotides outside the gene matches: 5.

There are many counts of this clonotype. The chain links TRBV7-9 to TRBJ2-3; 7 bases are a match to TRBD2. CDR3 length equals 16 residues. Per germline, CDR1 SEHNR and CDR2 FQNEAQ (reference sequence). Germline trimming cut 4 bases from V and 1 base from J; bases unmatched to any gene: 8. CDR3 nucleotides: TGTGCCAGCAGCTCCTCGGAGGCGGGAGGCACAGATACGCAGTATTTT. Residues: CASSSSEAGGTDTQYF.

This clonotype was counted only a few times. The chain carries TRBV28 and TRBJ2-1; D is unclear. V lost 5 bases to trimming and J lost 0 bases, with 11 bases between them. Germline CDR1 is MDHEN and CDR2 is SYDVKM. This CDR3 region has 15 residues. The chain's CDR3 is CASSPTSSSYNEQFF. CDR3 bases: TGTGCCAGCAGTCCTACCTCGAGCTCCTACAATGAGCAGTTCTTC.

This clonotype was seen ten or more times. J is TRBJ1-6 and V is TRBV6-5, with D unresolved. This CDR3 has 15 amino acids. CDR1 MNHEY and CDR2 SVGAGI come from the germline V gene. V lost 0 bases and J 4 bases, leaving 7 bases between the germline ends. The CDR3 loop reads CASSYSIAYNSPLHF. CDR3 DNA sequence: TGTGCCAGCAGTTACTCGATCGCGTATAATTCACCCCTCCACTTT.

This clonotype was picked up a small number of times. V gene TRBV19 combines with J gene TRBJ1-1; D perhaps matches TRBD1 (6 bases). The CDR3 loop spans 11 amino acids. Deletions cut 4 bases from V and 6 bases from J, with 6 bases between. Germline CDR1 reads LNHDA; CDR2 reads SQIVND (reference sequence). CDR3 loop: CASSRGPEAFF. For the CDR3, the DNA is TGTGCCAGTAGTAGGGGGCCTGAAGCTTTCTTT.

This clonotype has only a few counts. The CDR3 is CASSQDPASGQGTYEQYF. CDR3 nucleotide sequence: TGCGCCAGCAGCCAAGATCCTGCTTCGGGACAGGGGACCTACGAGCAGTACTTC. The chain has TRBV4-1 and TRBJ2-7, with TRBD1 identical over 10 bases. Germline trimming cut 0 bases from V and 2 bases from J; bases unmatched to any gene: 10. The germline gives CDR1 MGHRA, CDR2 YSYEKL. CDR3 length: 18 residues.

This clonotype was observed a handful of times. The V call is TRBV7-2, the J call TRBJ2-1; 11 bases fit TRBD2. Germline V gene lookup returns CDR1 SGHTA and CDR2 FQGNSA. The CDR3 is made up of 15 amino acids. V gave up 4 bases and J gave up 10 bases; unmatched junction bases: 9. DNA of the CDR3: TGTGCCAGCAGCTCCGCTCCCGGGACTAGCGGAGAGCAGTTCTTC. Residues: CASSSAPGTSGEQFF.